This T cell receptor beta chain was captured in a study of shared clonotypes between healthy human individuals. For the study at large: The donor group consisted of a couple of women and a few men, aged 18 to 49.

CDR1 SQVTM and CDR2 ANQGSEA come from the germline V gene. Trimming removed 1 base from V and 0 bases from J, with 9 bases in between. The CDR3 has 14 amino acids. This clone was recorded once. In the authors' workflow: For the immunoSEQ data, sequences were junction-only without quality scores, so filtering differed. Method: immunoSEQ multiplex PCR; TCRdb's copy keeps in-frame clones and lacks some. The DNA gave D and trimming, while V, J and clone size come from that table. The table lists about 2 million clones, over 85% of them singletons, with about 0.13% in the top ten. The TCR comes from a man aged 18 to 29 in good health. The chain recombines TRBV29-1 with TRBJ1-1, with D possibly being TRBD1 (6 bases). Sequenced: naive CD4+ T cells sorted from blood. The subset denotes: CD45RA+ positively selected. The CDR3 is CSVEGRGVNTEAFF. The CDR3 DNA reads as TGCAGCGTTGAAGGGAGGGGGGTGAACACTGAAGCTTTCTTT.